The rows below give T cell receptor beta chains drawn from one sample of a study of blood T cell repertoires in COVID-19. The protocol was immunoSEQ multiplex PCR, while the TCRdb copy is restricted to in-frame clones and leaves out a portion. This repertoire shows 55,000 to 70,000 clones, around 87% found once; its top ten account for 6% to 7%. Sequenced input: peripheral blood. Receptors originate from a man between 60 and 75 years old with acute or convalescent COVID-19. Both conserved end residues are part of each CDR3. Each record gives: V gene, J gene, CDR3 protein.

V gene: TRBV9
J gene: TRBJ2-1
CDR3 protein: CASSVGGAEYNEQFF

V gene: TRBV30
J gene: TRBJ2-7
CDR3 protein: CAWSPTGGAYEQYF

V gene: TRBV12-3/TRBV12-4
J gene: TRBJ1-1
CDR3 protein: CASRQGQFTEAFF

V gene: TRBV2
J gene: TRBJ2-7
CDR3 protein: CASREPGTAVYEQYF

V gene: TRBV6-1
J gene: TRBJ2-7
CDR3 protein: CASSEVSHEQYF

V gene: TRBV5-1
J gene: TRBJ2-3
CDR3 protein: CASSTSGGVDTQYF

V gene: TRBV10-2
J gene: TRBJ2-5
CDR3 protein: CASAGLVGETQYF

V gene: TRBV30
J gene: TRBJ2-7
CDR3 protein: CAWSVGQGAYEQYF

V gene: TRBV5-1
J gene: TRBJ2-3
CDR3 protein: CASSPQGFKGDTQYF

V gene: TRBV6-5
J gene: TRBJ2-1
CDR3 protein: CASSYVGDEQFF

V gene: TRBV24-1
J gene: TRBJ2-1
CDR3 protein: CATSDSGTGWGNEQFF

V gene: TRBV10-2
J gene: TRBJ2-7
CDR3 protein: CASRPGQGTYEQYF

V gene: TRBV5-1
J gene: TRBJ2-5
CDR3 protein: CASSILAGGGGTQYF

V gene: TRBV25-1
J gene: TRBJ1-2
CDR3 protein: CASSLQGDYGYTF

V gene: TRBV27
J gene: TRBJ1-5
CDR3 protein: CASSLGRGGQPQHF

V gene: TRBV19
J gene: TRBJ1-5
CDR3 protein: CASTTTGGEGNQPQHF

V gene: TRBV2
J gene: TRBJ1-2
CDR3 protein: CASKWDTGYGYTF

V gene: TRBV7-8
J gene: TRBJ2-6
CDR3 protein: CASSPSTGANVLTF